This T cell receptor (beta chain) comes out of a study of beta chain features in type 1 diabetes. Investigators reverse transcribed all isolated RNA, so they sequenced expressed TCRB transcripts. The method was immunoSEQ multiplex PCR; TCRdb's version includes in-frame clones alone and lacks a portion of them. The sample comprises hundreds of thousands of clones, approximately 10% of which are singletons, and approximately 0.017% rests with the top ten. Study-level findings and limits: TCRB CDR3s from Type 1 diabetes patients were moderately but significantly shorter in all four CD4+ subsets.

Per germline, CDR1 LGHNA and CDR2 YNFKEQ. Trimming pared 3 bases from V and 6 bases from J, leaving 9 bases between. This CDR3 is built from 13 residues. This clone appeared a few times. No antigen is known for it. The sequencing sample was made of naive CD4+ T cells from blood. This chain connects TRBV4-2 to TRBJ2-4; D remains unclear. This clonotype originated in a man aged 25-40 years with type 1 diabetes. The CDR3 sequence: CASSQYSGNIQYF. The CDR3 DNA reads as TGTGCCAGCAGCCAGTACTCCGGAAACATTCAGTACTTC.